This T cell receptor beta chain was identified in a study of vaccination effects on CD4 cells after COVID-19. The CDR3 extends over 17 amino acids. Germline lookup yields CDR1 SGHRS and CDR2 YFSETQ. J gave up 4 bases and V 2 bases, and 9 bases lay outside the gene matches. The method was immunoSEQ multiplex PCR; TCRdb's version includes in-frame clones alone and lacks a portion of them. The sample includes about 8,100 clones, about four fifths of them seen just once. Antigen-specific CD4+ T cells were expanded (with viral peptide pools) by the ViraFEST assay ahead of sequencing. Subsequent to a culture period of 10 to 11 days, CD4+ T cells were isolated. Cells had half their medium changed to IL-2 medium on days 3 and 7. Concerning this clone itself: The target antigen is unknown.

Study-level findings and limits: Infection- and vaccine-induced clones contracted markedly late after vaccination. Vaccine-induced clones in healthy vaccinees cross-reacted with common cold coronaviruses in only 1 of 255 cases.

The chain links TRBV5-1 to TRBJ2-6, with 7 positions matching TRBD1. This TCR came from a human donor who received a COVID-19 vaccine. This material consisted of CD4+ T cells from PBMCs cultured with HCoV-229E spike peptides, taken before COVID-19 vaccination. The CDR3 DNA reads as TGCGCCAGCAGCTTCCGGGAAGGGGGCTCCGGGGCCAACGTCCTGACTTTC. Protein product: CASSFREGGSGANVLTF.